This T cell receptor (beta chain) was captured by sequencing in a study of T cell changes during pregnancy in multiple sclerosis. The CDR3 runs 15 residues. Trimming stripped 2 bases from V and 1 base from J, with 11 bases between. Germline CDR1 reads KGHSH; CDR2 reads LQKENI. Sequencing used immunoSEQ multiplex PCR; TCRdb keeps in-frame clones, though not all of them. The sample records about 80,000 clones, 90% to 95% being singletons. The chain joins TRBV18 to TRBJ1-1; D is perhaps TRBD1 (6 bases). The receptor comes from a female donor with multiple sclerosis, enrolled in a pregnancy study. Sequencing used peripheral blood, obtained before pregnancy. The CDR3 sequence: CASSPVGHGNTEAFF. In nucleotides, the CDR3 is TGTGCCAGCTCACCAGTGGGACACGGGAACACTGAAGCTTTCTTT.